This T cell receptor (beta chain) came from a study of T cell repertoires in cytomegalovirus infection (dated by TCRdb to the late 2010s). About the study as a whole: Recently identified HLA-C-restricted CMV epitopes, whose presentation resists viral immunomodulation, were targeted by peptide stimulations together with well-studied HLA-B-restricted epitopes. Donor HLA type was relevant to the analysis, because carriage of CMV infection together with the matching HLA type was indicated by public TCR beta signatures. Results and caveats for the whole study, not just this receptor: In both this cohort and an independent roughly 330-donor cohort, the cumulative frequency of public TCR beta family members distinguished carriers of CMV infection plus the relevant HLA type. The ex vivo response was dominated by HLA-C-restricted CMV-specific TCR beta clonotypes, and the single most frequent clonotype in two of eight donors was supplied by these HLA-C-restricted clonotypes.

TCRdb names Illumina HiSeq 1500 as the instrument used. TCRdb's own reprocessing of the public reads used fastp at Q25 and MiXCR and kept productive beta chains. Identical CDR3 protein sequences are pooled into one entry, listed with their most common genes and DNA. For this sample there are approximately 1,000,000 distinct CDR3 sequences; approximately 30% appear just once. The ten biggest clones cover about an eighth of the sample. In the paper's terms, the treatment or condition label means: in vitro stimulation with specific CMV peptide epitopes to enrich CMV-specific T cells. This clonotype has only a few counts. Its cognate antigen has yet to be identified. Nothing much larger sits one base from this clone, and base qualities are not available. The germline ends are 15 bases apart after V is trimmed by 6 bases and J by 3 bases. The CDR3 runs 14 residues from the cysteine to the phenylalanine. CDR3 DNA is the only sequence kept; it has 42 bases, read in frame from the first base. The germline V gene gives CDR1 as SGHVS and CDR2 as FQNEAQ.

The specimen comprised cultured CD8+ T cells from PBMCs, sampled from culture after CMV antigen stimulation. The receptor chain draws on TRBV7-8 and TRBJ2-7; the D gene cannot be resolved reliably. This receptor was identified in a human donor in good health (CMV status not recorded). Some clones in this sample may be carry-over from other donors' samples. The CDR3 corresponds to CASRPETGIYEQYF. The DNA sequence reads TGTGCCAGCAGACCGGAGACGGGCATCTACGAGCAGTACTTC.